This T cell receptor (beta chain) was recorded in a study of T cell responses to AZD1222 COVID-19 vaccine (dated by TCRdb to the early 2020s). At the level of the whole study: Because spike-specific TCR depth and breadth did not differ between the two schedules, AZD1222 recipients who got a second dose at roughly 4 weeks were pooled with those who got a second dose at roughly 12 weeks. Trial participants were enrolled by age into subgroups of 18-55, 56-69 and 70-plus years, and about 150, 27 and 61 TCR-sequenced participants, respectively, were included in these subgroups. TCR sequencing covered fewer than 250 trial participants: 207 given two doses of AZD1222 and 26 given two doses of MenACWY control vaccine.

Here V drops 1 base and J drops 5 bases, and the junction holds 17 bases not matched to any gene. The germline V gene specifies SQVTM as CDR1 and ANQGSEA as CDR2. The CDR3 numbers 18 residues from cysteine through phenylalanine. Kept here is only the CDR3 DNA, which spans 54 bases and is read in frame from base 1. In regard to this clone: What this receptor recognizes is not known. Base-call qualities are not available, and no considerably larger clone is one nucleotide away.

This specimen's time point label, per the study, means: baseline before first vaccination. Samples from vaccinated people were obtained from the UK trials COV001 and COV002, which included a single-blind randomized controlled phase 2/3 trial of AZD1222 (ChAdOx1 nCoV-19) in healthy adults. For TCRbeta chain sequencing, PBMC samples were collected from trial participants at day 0 and at day 28 after the second dose. Beyond this particular receptor, the publication reports: Reportedly, almost half of the unique spike-specific TCRs recognized epitopes lying outside the regions that are mutated in the B.1.351 and B.1.1.7 variants. Only a handful of AZD1222 recipients were SARS-CoV-2 seropositive at baseline, limiting conclusions about previously exposed vaccinees. Most participants were white British and females outnumbered males, and the authors suggested that clonal diversity may have been underestimated. Vaccine-associated CD4 TCRs spanned the whole spike protein, with dominant responses in regions 160-218 and 743-854. The 56-69-year group was small, and its depth increase did not reach significance, likely because of low power. Spike-specific TCR breadth and depth rose significantly after two AZD1222 doses compared with day 0 and with MenACWY recipients. Because no day 14 peak-response samples were available, the repertoires could be characterized only after the peak T cell response.

The CDR3 regions of human TCRbeta chains were subjected to immunosequencing. As for the authors' bioinformatics: TCRs in the repertoires were matched against a reference library of SARS-CoV-2-specific TCRs that had been generated with the MIRA antigen-specificity platform. Breadth was defined as the fraction of unique TCRs that were SARS-CoV-2-associated, and depth was defined as the fraction of total T cells that were SARS-CoV-2-associated. Each spike-specific TCR was assigned to its reactive spike region and to a CD4 or CD8 class using the MIRA data. Log10-transformed breadth and depth values were compared by one-way ANOVA with Sidak's multiple comparisons tests. In TCRdb, the immuneACCESS table is reduced to in-frame sequences with V and J assigned. These tables do not hold every clone; where another copy was compared, an unresolved V gene accounts for under half, and the others remain unexplained. The DNA was the basis for D and trimming; V, J and clone size are from that table. The sample records 45,000 to 55,000 clones, about 88% of which are singletons. The ten largest account for 10% of the sample.

This clonotype originated in an adult in good health. The sequenced sample was peripheral blood, obtained on day 0 of AZD1222 vaccination. The chain couples TRBV29-1 to TRBJ2-5; 9 bases in the middle match TRBD1. The nucleotide sequence reads TGCAGCGTTGAAGTCCTCTACGTGACAGGGGGAGTCGAGGAGACCCAGTACTTC. It specifies CSVEVLYVTGGVEETQYF.